Included here is one TCR beta chain sequence, with context. The V gene end was trimmed by 4 bases and the J gene end by 6 bases; junction bases not matched to a gene: 7. Germline V gives CDR1 MGHDK, CDR2 SYGVNS. The CDR3 covers 15 residues. Original analysis: Estimation of nucleated cell counts relied on the amplification of reference gene primers. Assay used: immunoSEQ multiplex PCR; TCRdb lists only in-frame clones, some missing. D and trimming were read from the DNA, whereas the V and J calls and clone size are those reported in that table. The data contain about 160,000 clones, about four fifths of them singletons. This sample was included in a study of blood T cell repertoires in COVID-19. About the study: The origin of the acute and convalescent COVID-19 samples was the United States, Italy and Spain.

Sequenced input: peripheral blood. This clonotype originated in a middle-aged man who had recovered from COVID-19. This rearrangement joins TRBV25-1 to TRBJ2-2, with 8 bases fitting TRBD1. CDR3 sequence reads: CASSGGDRGAGELFF. The CDR3 DNA sequence: TGTGCCAGCAGTGGAGGCGACAGGGGTGCCGGGGAGCTGTTTTTT.